Included here is one T cell receptor (beta chain) sequence, with context. Its antigen is undetermined. These data originate in a study of OX40 agonist ivuxolimab in advanced cancers. Study findings and constraints: Relative to CD4+, CD8+ T cells held more expanded clones on average.

Looked up from germline, CDR1 is SGHTA and CDR2 is FQGTGA. The CDR3 is 16 amino acids. V lost 4 bases and J lost 1, with 14 bases in between. Some clones are missing from TCRdb's copy, which holds only in-frame ones; the method was immunoSEQ multiplex PCR. Here the sample spans about 73,000 clones, roughly 86% being singletons. The J gene is TRBJ2-1, the V gene TRBV7-3; no definite D call. The sample was CD4+ or CD8+ T cells sorted from blood, taken in a trial of the OX40 agonist ivuxolimab. This receptor was taken from an adult with an advanced solid tumor such as melanoma, head and neck, liver or kidney cancer. CDR3 region: CASSSIHRGSYNEQFF. In DNA form, the CDR3 reads TGTGCCAGCAGCTCCATCCACCGAGGTTCCTACAATGAGCAGTTCTTC.